This T cell receptor (beta chain) came from a study of T cell responses to AZD1222 COVID-19 vaccine. Study-level findings and limits: Across the whole spike, CD4 TCRs peaked at regions 160-218 and 743-854. Among those given AZD1222, only five to seven were seropositive at baseline. Repertoires were sampled only after the peak T cell response.

Notes on this clone: Its antigen is not known.

J gave up 4 bases and V 3 bases, and 15 bases lay outside the gene matches. Germline-derived CDR1 and CDR2 are SQVTM and ANQGSEA. The CDR3 totals 19 residues. Assay: immunoSEQ multiplex PCR; the TCRdb copy retains only in-frame clones and omits some. The table records around 130,000 clones, more than 70% of them present only once. The origin of this receptor is an adult in good health. Sequencing was performed on peripheral blood, taken on day 0 of AZD1222 vaccination. The rearrangement joins TRBV29-1 to TRBJ2-1; 13 nucleotides agree with TRBD2. CDR3 nucleotides: TGCAGCGTTGAGAGAGCGGGACTAGCGGGGCGATACTTATACAATGAGCAGTTCTTC. Its translation is CSVERAGLAGRYLYNEQFF.